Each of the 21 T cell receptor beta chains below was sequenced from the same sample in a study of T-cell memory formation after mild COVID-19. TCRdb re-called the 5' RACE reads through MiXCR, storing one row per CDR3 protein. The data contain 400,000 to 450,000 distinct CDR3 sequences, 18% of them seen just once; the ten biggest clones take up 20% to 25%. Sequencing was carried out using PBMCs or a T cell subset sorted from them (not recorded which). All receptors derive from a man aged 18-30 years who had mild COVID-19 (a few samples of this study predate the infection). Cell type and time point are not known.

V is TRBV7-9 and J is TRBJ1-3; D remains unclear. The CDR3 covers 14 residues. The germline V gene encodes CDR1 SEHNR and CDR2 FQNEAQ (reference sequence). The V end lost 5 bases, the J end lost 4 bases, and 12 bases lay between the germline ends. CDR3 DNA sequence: TGTGCCAGCAGCCGGGTGGCGGACGGAAACACCATATATTTT. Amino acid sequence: CASSRVADGNTIYF.

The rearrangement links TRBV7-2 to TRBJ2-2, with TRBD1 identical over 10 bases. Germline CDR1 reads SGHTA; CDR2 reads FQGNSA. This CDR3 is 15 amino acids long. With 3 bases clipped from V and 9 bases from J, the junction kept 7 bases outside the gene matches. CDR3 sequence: CASSFRQGALRELFF. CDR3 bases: TGTGCCAGCAGCTTCAGACAGGGGGCTCTCCGGGAGCTGTTTTTT.

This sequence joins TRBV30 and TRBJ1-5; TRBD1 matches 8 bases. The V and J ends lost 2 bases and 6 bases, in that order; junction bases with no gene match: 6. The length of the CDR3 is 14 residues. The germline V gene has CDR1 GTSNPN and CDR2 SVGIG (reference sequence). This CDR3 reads CAWSQGAQGQPQHF. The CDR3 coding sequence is TGTGCCTGGAGTCAGGGGGCCCAGGGTCAGCCCCAGCATTTT.

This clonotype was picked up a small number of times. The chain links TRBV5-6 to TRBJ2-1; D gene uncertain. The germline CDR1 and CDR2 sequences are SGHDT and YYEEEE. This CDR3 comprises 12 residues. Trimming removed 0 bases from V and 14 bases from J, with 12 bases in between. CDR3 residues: CASSLVSAREFF. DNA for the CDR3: TGTGCCAGCAGCTTGGTATCAGCCAGAGAGTTCTTC.

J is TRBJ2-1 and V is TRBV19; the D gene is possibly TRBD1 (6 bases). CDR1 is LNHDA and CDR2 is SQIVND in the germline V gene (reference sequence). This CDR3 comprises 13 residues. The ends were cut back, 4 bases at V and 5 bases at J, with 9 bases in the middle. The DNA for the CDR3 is TGTGCCAGTAGTAGGACAGCGAACAATGAGCAGTTCTTC. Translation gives CASSRTANNEQFF.

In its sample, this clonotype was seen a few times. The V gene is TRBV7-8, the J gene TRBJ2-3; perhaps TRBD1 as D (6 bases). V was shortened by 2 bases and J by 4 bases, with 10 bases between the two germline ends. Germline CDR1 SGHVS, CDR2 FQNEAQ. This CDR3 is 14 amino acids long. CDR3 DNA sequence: TGTGCCAGCAGCTTAAACAGGGAGTCAGATACGCAGTATTTT. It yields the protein CASSLNRESDTQYF.

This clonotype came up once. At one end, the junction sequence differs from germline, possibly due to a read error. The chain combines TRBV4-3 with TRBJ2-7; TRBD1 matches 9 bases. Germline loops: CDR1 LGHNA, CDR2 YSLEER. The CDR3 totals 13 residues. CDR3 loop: CARSQQGAGEQYF. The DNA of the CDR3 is TGCGCCAGAAGCCAACAGGGGGCGGGGGAGCAGTACTTC.

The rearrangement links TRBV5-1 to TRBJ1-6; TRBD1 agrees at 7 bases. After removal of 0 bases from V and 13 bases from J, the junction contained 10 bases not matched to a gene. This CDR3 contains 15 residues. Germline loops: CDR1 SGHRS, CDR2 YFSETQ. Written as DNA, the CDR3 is TGCGCCAGCAGCTTGGTGGAGACAGGGATTTCCCCCCTCCACTTT. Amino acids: CASSLVETGISPLHF. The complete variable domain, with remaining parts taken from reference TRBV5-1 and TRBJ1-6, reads KAGVTQTPRYLIKTRGQQVTLSCSPISGHRSVSWYQQTPGQGLQFLFEYFSETQRNKGNFPGRFSGRQFSNSRSEMNVSTLELGDSALYLCASSLVETGISPLHFGNGTRLTVT.

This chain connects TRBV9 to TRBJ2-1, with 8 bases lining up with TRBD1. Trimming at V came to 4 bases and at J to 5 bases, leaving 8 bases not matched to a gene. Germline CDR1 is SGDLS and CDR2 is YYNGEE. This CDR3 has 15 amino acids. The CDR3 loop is CASSIGQGGHNEQFF. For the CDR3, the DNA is TGTGCCAGCAGCATCGGACAGGGTGGGCACAATGAGCAGTTCTTC.

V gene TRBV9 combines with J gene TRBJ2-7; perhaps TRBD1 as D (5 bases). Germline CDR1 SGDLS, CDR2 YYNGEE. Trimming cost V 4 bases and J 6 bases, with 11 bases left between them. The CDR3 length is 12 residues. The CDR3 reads CASSQGFGEQYF. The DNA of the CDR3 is TGTGCCAGCAGCCAGGGCTTCGGCGAGCAGTACTTC.

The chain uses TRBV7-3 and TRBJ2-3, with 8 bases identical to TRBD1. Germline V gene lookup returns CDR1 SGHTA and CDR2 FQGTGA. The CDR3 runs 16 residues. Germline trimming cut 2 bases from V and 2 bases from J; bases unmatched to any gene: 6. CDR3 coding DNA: TGTGCCAGCAGCTTATTTTCAGGGGGCTTCACAGATACGCAGTATTTT. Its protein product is CASSLFSGGFTDTQYF.

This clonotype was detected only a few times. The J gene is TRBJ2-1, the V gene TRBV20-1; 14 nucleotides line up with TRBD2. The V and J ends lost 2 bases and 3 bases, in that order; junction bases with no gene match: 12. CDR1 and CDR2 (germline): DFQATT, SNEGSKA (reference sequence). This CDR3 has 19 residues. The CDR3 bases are TGCAGTGCTAGATTAATGCCGGGACTAGCGGGGGCCCTCTACAATGAGCAGTTCTTC. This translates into CSARLMPGLAGALYNEQFF.

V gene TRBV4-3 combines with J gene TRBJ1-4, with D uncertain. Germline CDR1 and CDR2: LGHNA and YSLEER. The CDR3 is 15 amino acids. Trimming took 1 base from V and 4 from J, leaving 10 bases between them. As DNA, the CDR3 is TGCGCCAGCAGCCAAGCTTCGGCCAATAATGAAAAACTGTTTTTT. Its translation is CASSQASANNEKLFF.

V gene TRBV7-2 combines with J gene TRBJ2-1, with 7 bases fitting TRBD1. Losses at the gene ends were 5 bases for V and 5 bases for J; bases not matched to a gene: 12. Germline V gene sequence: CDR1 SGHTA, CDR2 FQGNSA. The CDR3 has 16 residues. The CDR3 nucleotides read TGTGCCAGCAGCCGTTTTTCGGGACAGACTAACAATGAGCAGTTCTTC. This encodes CASSRFSGQTNNEQFF.

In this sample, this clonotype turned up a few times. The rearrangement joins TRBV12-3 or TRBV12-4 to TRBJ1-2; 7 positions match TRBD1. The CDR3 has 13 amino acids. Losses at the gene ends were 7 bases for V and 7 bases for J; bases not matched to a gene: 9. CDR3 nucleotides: TGTGCCAGCACCTTGGACAGGAGTGCTGGCTACACCTTC. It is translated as CASTLDRSAGYTF.

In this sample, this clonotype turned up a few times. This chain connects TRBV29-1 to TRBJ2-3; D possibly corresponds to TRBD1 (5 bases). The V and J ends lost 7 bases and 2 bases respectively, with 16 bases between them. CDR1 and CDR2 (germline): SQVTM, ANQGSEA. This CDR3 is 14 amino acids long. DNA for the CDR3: TGCAGCGCTGCCGGACGACAGTTCACAGATACGCAGTATTTT. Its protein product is CSAAGRQFTDTQYF.

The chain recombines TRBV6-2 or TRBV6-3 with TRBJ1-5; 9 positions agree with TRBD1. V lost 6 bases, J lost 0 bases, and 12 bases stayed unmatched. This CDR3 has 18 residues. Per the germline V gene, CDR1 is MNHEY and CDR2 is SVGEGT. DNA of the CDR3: TGTGCCAGCAGAACCCGGGACAGGGACTTCTATAGCAATCAGCCCCAGCATTTT. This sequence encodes CASRTRDRDFYSNQPQHF.

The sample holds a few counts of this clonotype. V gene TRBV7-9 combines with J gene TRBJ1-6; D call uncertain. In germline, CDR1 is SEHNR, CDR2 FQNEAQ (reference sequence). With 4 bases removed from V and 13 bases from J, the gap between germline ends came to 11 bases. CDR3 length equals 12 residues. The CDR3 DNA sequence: TGTGCCAGCAGCTCCGACGGGTCTCCCCTCCACTTT. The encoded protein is CASSSDGSPLHF.

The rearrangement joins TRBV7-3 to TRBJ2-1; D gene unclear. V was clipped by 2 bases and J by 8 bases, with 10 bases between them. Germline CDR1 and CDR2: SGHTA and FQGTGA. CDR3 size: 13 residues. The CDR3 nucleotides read TGTGCCAGCAGCTTATCAGTTCAGGATGAGCAGTTCTTC. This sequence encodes CASSLSVQDEQFF.

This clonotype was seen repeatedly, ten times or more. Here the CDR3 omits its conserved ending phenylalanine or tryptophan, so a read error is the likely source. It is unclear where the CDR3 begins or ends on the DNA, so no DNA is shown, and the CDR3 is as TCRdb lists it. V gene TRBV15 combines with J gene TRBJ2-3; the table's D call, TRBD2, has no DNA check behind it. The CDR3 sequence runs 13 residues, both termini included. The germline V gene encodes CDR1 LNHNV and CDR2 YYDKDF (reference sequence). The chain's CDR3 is CATSRDLSGGSGL.

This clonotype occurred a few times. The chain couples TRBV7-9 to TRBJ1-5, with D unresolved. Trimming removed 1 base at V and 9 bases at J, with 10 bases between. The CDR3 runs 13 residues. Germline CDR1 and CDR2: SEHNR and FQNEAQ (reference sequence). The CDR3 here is CASSLGDLRPQHF. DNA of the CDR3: TGTGCCAGCAGCTTAGGGGATCTGAGGCCCCAGCATTTT.